These T cell receptor beta chains were read from a single sample in a study of OX40 agonist ivuxolimab in advanced cancers. Clones were read by immunoSEQ multiplex PCR, and TCRdb kept only the in-frame ones, dropping some. The table includes approximately 24,000 clones, around 84% detected once. Sequenced material: CD4+ or CD8+ T cells sorted from blood, taken in a trial of the OX40 agonist ivuxolimab. These receptors all come from an adult with an advanced solid tumor such as melanoma, head and neck, liver or kidney cancer. CDR3s include the opening cysteine and the closing phenylalanine or tryptophan. D genes are given only for firm matches. The listing skips clone size in some rows; elsewhere it reads once, few, many or a size class.

D gene	clone size	V gene	J gene	CDR3 DNA	CDR3 protein
-	-	TRBV6-5	TRBJ1-1	TGTGCCAGCAGTTATTCCGAGTTGAACACTGAAGCTTTCTTT	CASSYSELNTEAFF
TRBD1	-	TRBV5-3	TRBJ2-7	TGTGCCAGAAGCCCCAGGGGGTTAATATACGAGCAGTACTTC	CARSPRGLIYEQYF
-	-	TRBV7-9	TRBJ1-1	TGTGCCAGCAGCCCCGGGCAGGGAGGAGTAGCTTTCTTT	CASSPGQGGVAFF
-	-	TRBV29-1	TRBJ2-1	TGCAGCGTCGCAGCGGGCCTACACAATGAGCAGTTCTTC	CSVAAGLHNEQFF
-	-	TRBV30	TRBJ2-5	TGTGCCTGGAGCAGAACAGGGGGGGACGAGACCCAGTACTTC	CAWSRTGGDETQYF
-	-	TRBV29-1	TRBJ1-4	TGCAGCGTTCTTCCTCAGGGGAGGTGGGGAAAACTGTTTTTT	CSVLPQGRWGKLFF
TRBD2	few	TRBV4-2	TRBJ2-7	TGTGCCAGCAGCGGGACTAGCGGGGGCTACGAGCAGTACTTC	CASSGTSGGYEQYF
-	few	TRBV7-9	TRBJ2-7	TGTGCCAGCAGCCGAATTCAAAATAGTTTCAGCATATCCTACGAGCAGTACTTC	CASSRIQNSFSISYEQYF
TRBD1	-	TRBV27	TRBJ1-2	TGTGCCAGCAGTGATGGGACAGGGATGGGCGTTAACTATGGCTACACCTTC	CASSDGTGMGVNYGYTF
-	-	TRBV9	TRBJ1-6	TGTGCCAGCAGCGTAGGCGGGAGCTCACCCCTCCACTTT	CASSVGGSSPLHF
TRBD1	-	TRBV6-5	TRBJ2-7	TGTGCCAGCATCCTTCGGACAGGGGCCACCTACGAGCAGTACTTC	CASILRTGATYEQYF
-	-	TRBV19	TRBJ1-1	TGTGCCAGTAGTATAGAGGGCAGACTAAAAGCTTTCTTT	CASSIEGRLKAFF
-	-	TRBV29-1	TRBJ1-4	TGCAGCGTTGCAGGGCAGGGAGGCGAAAAACTGTTTTTT	CSVAGQGGEKLFF
TRBD2	-	TRBV29-1	TRBJ2-1	TGCAGCGTTAGCGGGAGAGGCTCCTACAATGAGCAGTTCTTC	CSVSGRGSYNEQFF
TRBD1	-	TRBV29-1	TRBJ1-1	TGCAGCGTTGAAGATTGGGGCAGGGGGACTGAAGCTTTCTTT	CSVEDWGRGTEAFF
TRBD1	-	TRBV4-1	TRBJ2-1	TGCGCCAGCAGCCAAGGGCGGGACAGGACCTACAATGAGCAGTTCTTC	CASSQGRDRTYNEQFF
TRBD2	-	TRBV9	TRBJ2-5	TGTGCCAGCAGCGCGACTAGCGGGAGAGAGACCCAGTACTTC	CASSATSGRETQYF
TRBD2	-	TRBV7-6	TRBJ2-3	TGTGCCAGCAGCTTAGTGGGGGAGGGCCGTTCCGATACGCAGTATTTT	CASSLVGEGRSDTQYF
-	-	TRBV18	TRBJ2-7	TGTGCCAGCTCCCAGGCAGTACAGTTCGAGCAGTACTTC	CASSQAVQFEQYF
-	-	TRBV4-3	TRBJ2-7	TGCGCCAGCAGCCAAGGTCATGACTCCTACGAGCAGTACTTC	CASSQGHDSYEQYF
TRBD2	-	TRBV18	TRBJ2-3	TGTGCCAGCTCACCACCTGGCGGGGGGTCAGATACGCAGTATTTT	CASSPPGGGSDTQYF
TRBD1	-	TRBV6-7	TRBJ1-4	TGTGCCAGCAGTTACTCGGACAGGCTGAATGAAAAACTGTTTTTT	CASSYSDRLNEKLFF
-	once	TRBV2	TRBJ2-1	TGTGCCAGCAGTGCGGCAAGGGGGAATGAGCAGTTCTTC	CASSAARGNEQFF
-	-	TRBV18	TRBJ2-1	TGTGCCAGCTCACCAGCGTCCAGGAGGAATGAGCAGTTCTTC	CASSPASRRNEQFF
TRBD1	-	TRBV7-2	TRBJ2-3	TGTGCCAGCAGCCCGGACAGGGGCACAGATACGCAGTATTTT	CASSPDRGTDTQYF
-	-	TRBV9	TRBJ1-5	TGTGCCAGCAGCGTGGGGTCTGGCAATCAGCCCCAGCATTTT	CASSVGSGNQPQHF
TRBD1	-	TRBV9	TRBJ2-7	TGTGCCAGCAGCGTAGACGACAGGGCCTACGAGCAGTACTTC	CASSVDDRAYEQYF
-	-	TRBV2	TRBJ1-2	TGTGCCAGCACCAGGGAGGGTGGCTACACCTTC	CASTREGGYTF
-	-	TRBV5-8	TRBJ2-5	TGTGCCAGCAGCCTCGGGGCAGGGGCAAGGGAGACCCAGTACTTC	CASSLGAGARETQYF
-	-	TRBV5-6	TRBJ1-2	TGTGCCAGCAGCTTGGAACGGGGAGCTAACTATGGCTACACCTTC	CASSLERGANYGYTF